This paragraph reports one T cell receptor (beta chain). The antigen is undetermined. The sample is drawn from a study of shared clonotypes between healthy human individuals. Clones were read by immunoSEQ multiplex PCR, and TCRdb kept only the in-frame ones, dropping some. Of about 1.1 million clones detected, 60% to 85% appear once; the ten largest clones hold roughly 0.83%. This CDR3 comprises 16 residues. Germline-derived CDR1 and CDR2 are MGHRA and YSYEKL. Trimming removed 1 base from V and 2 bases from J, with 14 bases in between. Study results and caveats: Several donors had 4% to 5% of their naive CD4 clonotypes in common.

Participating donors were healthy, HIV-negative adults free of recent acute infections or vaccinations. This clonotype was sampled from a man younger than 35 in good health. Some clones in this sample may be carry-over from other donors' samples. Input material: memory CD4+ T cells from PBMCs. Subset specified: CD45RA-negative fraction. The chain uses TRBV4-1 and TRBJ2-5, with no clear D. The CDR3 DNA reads TGCGCCAGCAGCCAAGTCGGACGGACCCTTCAAGAGACCCAGTACTTC. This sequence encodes CASSQVGRTLQETQYF.